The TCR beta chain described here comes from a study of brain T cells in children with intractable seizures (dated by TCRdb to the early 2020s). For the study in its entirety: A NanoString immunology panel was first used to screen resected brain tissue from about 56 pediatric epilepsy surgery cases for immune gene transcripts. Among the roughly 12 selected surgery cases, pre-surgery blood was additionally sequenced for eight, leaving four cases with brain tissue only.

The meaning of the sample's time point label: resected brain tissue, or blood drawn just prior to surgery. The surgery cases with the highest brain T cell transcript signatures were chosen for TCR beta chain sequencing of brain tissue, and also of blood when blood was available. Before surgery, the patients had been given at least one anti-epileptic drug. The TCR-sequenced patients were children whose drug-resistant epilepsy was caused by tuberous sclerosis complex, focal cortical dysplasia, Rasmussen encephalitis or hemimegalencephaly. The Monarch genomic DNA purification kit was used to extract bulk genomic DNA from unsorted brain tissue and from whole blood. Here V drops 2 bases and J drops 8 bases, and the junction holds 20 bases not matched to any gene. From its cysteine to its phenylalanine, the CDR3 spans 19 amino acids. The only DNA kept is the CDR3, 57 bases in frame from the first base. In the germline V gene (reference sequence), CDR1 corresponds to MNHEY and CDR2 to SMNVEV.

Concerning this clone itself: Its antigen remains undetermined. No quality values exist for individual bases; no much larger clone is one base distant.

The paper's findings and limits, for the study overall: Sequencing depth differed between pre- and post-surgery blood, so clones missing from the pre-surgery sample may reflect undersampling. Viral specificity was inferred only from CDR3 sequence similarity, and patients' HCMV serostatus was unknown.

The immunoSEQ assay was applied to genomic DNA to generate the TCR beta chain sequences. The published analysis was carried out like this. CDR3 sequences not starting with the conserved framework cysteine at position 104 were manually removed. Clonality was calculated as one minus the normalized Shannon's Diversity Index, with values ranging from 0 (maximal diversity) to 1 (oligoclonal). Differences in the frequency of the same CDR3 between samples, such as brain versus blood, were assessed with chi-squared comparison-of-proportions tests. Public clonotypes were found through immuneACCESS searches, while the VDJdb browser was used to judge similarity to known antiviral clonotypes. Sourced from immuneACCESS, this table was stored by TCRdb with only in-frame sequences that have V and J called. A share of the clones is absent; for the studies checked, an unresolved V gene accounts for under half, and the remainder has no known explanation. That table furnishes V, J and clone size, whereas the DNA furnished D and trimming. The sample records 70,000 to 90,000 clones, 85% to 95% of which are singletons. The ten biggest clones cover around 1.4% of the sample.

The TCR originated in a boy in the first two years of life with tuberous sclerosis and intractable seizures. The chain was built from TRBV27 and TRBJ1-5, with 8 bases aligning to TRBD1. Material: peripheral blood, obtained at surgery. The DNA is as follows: TGTGCCAGCAGTTTAGGGCTTTGTAGGACAGGGCCCTTTAGGAAGCCCCAGCATTTT. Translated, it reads CASSLGLCRTGPFRKPQHF.